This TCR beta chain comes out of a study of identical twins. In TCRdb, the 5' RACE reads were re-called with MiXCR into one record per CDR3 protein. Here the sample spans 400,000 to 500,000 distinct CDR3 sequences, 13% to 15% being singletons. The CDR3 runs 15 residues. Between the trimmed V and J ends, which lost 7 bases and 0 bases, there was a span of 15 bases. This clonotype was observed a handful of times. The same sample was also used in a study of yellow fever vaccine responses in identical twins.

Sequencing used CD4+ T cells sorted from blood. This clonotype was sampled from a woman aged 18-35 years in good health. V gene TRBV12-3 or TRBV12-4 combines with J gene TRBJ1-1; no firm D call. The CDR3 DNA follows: TGTGCCAGCACCCCCCCGAGAGGGATGAACACTGAAGCTTTCTTT. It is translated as CASTPPRGMNTEAFF.